This T cell receptor (beta chain) was recorded in a study of blood T cell repertoires in COVID-19. Study details: There were acute and convalescent COVID-19 samples, and they came from the United States, Italy and Spain. Nucleic acid was either cDNA or gDNA, and it came from T cells, B-cell-depleted T cells, or PBMCs.

In germline, CDR1 is SGHDN, CDR2 FVKESK. Deletions cut 6 bases from V and 6 bases from J, with 14 bases between. CDR3 size: 13 residues. Clinical history as reported by participants underpinned cohort assignment. What the recovered Cohort 3 donors had was two negative PCRs, clearance, or symptom resolution. The table came from immunoSEQ multiplex PCR; TCRdb's copy has only in-frame clones and leaves some out. This sample has approximately 200,000 clones, with 75% to 90% found just once. Sequencing used PBMCs or T cells enriched from blood (not recorded which). The sequence was obtained from a man in his forties who had recovered from COVID-19. The rearrangement links TRBV14 to TRBJ1-2, with D hard to call. For the CDR3, the DNA is TGTGCCAGCAGACCCACCCGGGGTGATGGCTACACCTTC. Translation gives CASRPTRGDGYTF.